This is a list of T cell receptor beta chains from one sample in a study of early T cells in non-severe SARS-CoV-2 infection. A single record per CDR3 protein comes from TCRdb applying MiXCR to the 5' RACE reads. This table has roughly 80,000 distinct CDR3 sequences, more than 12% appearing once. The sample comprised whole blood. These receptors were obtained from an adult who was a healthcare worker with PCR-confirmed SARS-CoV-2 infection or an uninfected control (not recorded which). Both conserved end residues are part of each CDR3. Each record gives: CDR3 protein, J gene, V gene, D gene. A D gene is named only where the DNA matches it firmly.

cdr3_aa: CASSYSATGTARSSPLHF
j_call: TRBJ1-6
v_call: TRBV6-5
d_call: TRBD1

cdr3_aa: CSVTGSNTEAFF
j_call: TRBJ1-1
v_call: TRBV29-1
d_call: -

cdr3_aa: CSARDRGAGEQFF
j_call: TRBJ2-1
v_call: TRBV20-1
d_call: -

cdr3_aa: CASRFSGANYEQYF
j_call: TRBJ2-7
v_call: TRBV12-2
d_call: -

cdr3_aa: CASSQRGWRDTEAFF
j_call: TRBJ1-1
v_call: TRBV4-1
d_call: -

cdr3_aa: CANSFSAGELFF
j_call: TRBJ2-2
v_call: TRBV7-9
d_call: -

cdr3_aa: CASSFVRGGNQPQHF
j_call: TRBJ1-5
v_call: TRBV7-6
d_call: TRBD1

cdr3_aa: CASKEGRDSPLHF
j_call: TRBJ1-6
v_call: TRBV2
d_call: -

cdr3_aa: CASSPDPGLRTDTQYF
j_call: TRBJ2-3
v_call: TRBV4-1
d_call: -

cdr3_aa: CAISGDRLDNYGYTF
j_call: TRBJ1-2
v_call: TRBV10-3
d_call: TRBD1

cdr3_aa: CAAGMGGFDTEAFF
j_call: TRBJ1-1
v_call: TRBV5-1
d_call: -

cdr3_aa: CASSYRGSNEKLFF
j_call: TRBJ1-4
v_call: TRBV27
d_call: TRBD1

cdr3_aa: CAWSRWTKAVLTF
j_call: TRBJ2-6
v_call: TRBV30
d_call: -

cdr3_aa: CASSVAASGVQETQYF
j_call: TRBJ2-5
v_call: TRBV9
d_call: TRBD2

cdr3_aa: CASSLMWDPDTQYF
j_call: TRBJ2-3
v_call: TRBV5-4
d_call: -

cdr3_aa: CASSLEPGADTQYF
j_call: TRBJ2-3
v_call: TRBV11-2
d_call: -

cdr3_aa: CASSLQGGRANEQFF
j_call: TRBJ2-1
v_call: TRBV7-6
d_call: TRBD2

cdr3_aa: CASSLALAGGGNEQFF
j_call: TRBJ2-1
v_call: TRBV7-6
d_call: TRBD2

cdr3_aa: CASSLEWLAGTRDYNEQFF
j_call: TRBJ2-1
v_call: TRBV12-3/TRBV12-4
d_call: TRBD2

cdr3_aa: CASSPGVGRLGTGELFF
j_call: TRBJ2-2
v_call: TRBV27
d_call: -

cdr3_aa: CASSEQGAFSDTQYF
j_call: TRBJ2-3
v_call: TRBV9
d_call: -

cdr3_aa: CASSLDLGPGEQYF
j_call: TRBJ2-7
v_call: TRBV7-7
d_call: -

cdr3_aa: CASSLRHPGQSKGNTIYF
j_call: TRBJ1-3
v_call: TRBV7-9
d_call: -

cdr3_aa: CASSIPRGNRSYNEQFF
j_call: TRBJ2-1
v_call: TRBV18
d_call: -

cdr3_aa: CASQLGGVSTDTQYF
j_call: TRBJ2-3
v_call: TRBV7-2
d_call: -

cdr3_aa: CASSHADSPYEQYF
j_call: TRBJ2-7
v_call: TRBV5-6
d_call: -

cdr3_aa: CASREGGGNTGELFF
j_call: TRBJ2-2
v_call: TRBV5-1
d_call: TRBD2

cdr3_aa: CASSVTTGYYGDTQYF
j_call: TRBJ2-3
v_call: TRBV9
d_call: -

cdr3_aa: CASSPTPGNTEAFF
j_call: TRBJ1-1
v_call: TRBV3-1
d_call: -

cdr3_aa: CASSLFRGKTYQETQYF
j_call: TRBJ2-5
v_call: TRBV7-8
d_call: -

cdr3_aa: CASSPWGAGLNEQYF
j_call: TRBJ2-7
v_call: TRBV28
d_call: -

cdr3_aa: CASSFRDDTEAFF
j_call: TRBJ1-1
v_call: TRBV18
d_call: -

cdr3_aa: CASSLVGTPDTQYF
j_call: TRBJ2-3
v_call: TRBV12-3/TRBV12-4
d_call: -

cdr3_aa: CASSPRRIRSYNEQFF
j_call: TRBJ2-1
v_call: TRBV7-8
d_call: -

cdr3_aa: CASSKEIGPIGNTIYF
j_call: TRBJ1-3
v_call: TRBV21-1
d_call: -

cdr3_aa: CSVERRLNTEALF
j_call: TRBJ1-1
v_call: TRBV29-1
d_call: -

cdr3_aa: CASSQGGRAGSLRTQYF
j_call: TRBJ2-5
v_call: TRBV3-1
d_call: -

cdr3_aa: CSARDTGRLTDTQYF
j_call: TRBJ2-3
v_call: TRBV20-1
d_call: -

cdr3_aa: CSAKGTHNTGELFF
j_call: TRBJ2-2
v_call: TRBV20-1
d_call: -

cdr3_aa: CASTPPAGPGELFF
j_call: TRBJ2-2
v_call: TRBV7-2
d_call: -

cdr3_aa: CAWRRLAGGEQYF
j_call: TRBJ2-7
v_call: TRBV30
d_call: TRBD2